What follows are 27 T cell receptor beta chains derived from one specimen sequenced in a study of cytomegalovirus exposure and HLA in healthy donors. The primer mix had 60 Vbeta and 13 Jbeta primers. Measured with immunoSEQ multiplex PCR; TCRdb has only the in-frame clones, and not every one. The table lists tens of thousands of clones. Specimen: PBMCs. Receptors originate from a middle-aged woman in good health and CMV-seropositive.

The chain employs TRBV28 and TRBJ2-1; possibly TRBD1 for D (6 bases). The germline CDR1 and CDR2 sequences are MDHEN and SYDVKM. Trimming took off 6 bases at V and 7 bases at J, with 16 bases between the two ends. The CDR3 spans 14 residues. CDR3 protein: CASSLMNTGNEQFF. In DNA form, the CDR3 reads TGTGCCAGCAGCCTAATGAATACAGGGAATGAGCAGTTCTTC. Combining the CDR3 with reference TRBV28 and TRBJ2-1 gives the whole variable domain DVKVTQSSRYLVKRTGEKVFLECVQDMDHENMFWYRQDPGLGLRLIYFSYDVKMKEKGDIPEGYSVSREKKERFSLILESASTNQTSMYLCASSLMNTGNEQFFGPGTRLTVL.

This chain joins TRBV2 and TRBJ2-3; D is perhaps TRBD1 (6 bases). CDR1 and CDR2 from the germline V gene are SNHLY and FYNNEI. The CDR3 is 13 residues long. V dropped 5 bases and J dropped 2 bases, with 8 bases sitting between them. The CDR3 loop is CASSWDNTDTQYF. The DNA of the CDR3 is TGTGCCAGCAGTTGGGACAACACAGATACGCAGTATTTT.

The chain combines TRBV30 with TRBJ2-3; possible D gene TRBD2, 7 bases. CDR1 and CDR2 (germline): GTSNPN, SVGIG (reference sequence). The V gene lost 8 bases and the J gene lost 2 bases, with 17 bases spanning the gap. The CDR3 is 14 amino acids. The CDR3 DNA reads TGTGCCGGGGGGGGCGGGGCGGTCACAGATACGCAGTATTTT. Encoded protein: CAGGGGAVTDTQYF. The full variable domain, its missing parts supplied by reference TRBV30 and TRBJ2-3, is SQTIHQWPATLVQPVGSPLSLECTVEGTSNPNLYWYRQAAGRGLQLLFYSVGIGQISSEVPQNLSASRPQDRQFILSSKKLLLSDSGFYLCAGGGGAVTDTQYFGPGTRLTVL.

V gene TRBV4-3 combines with J gene TRBJ1-1, with D possibly matching TRBD1 (5 bases). This CDR3 spans 16 amino acids. CDR1 is LGHNA, CDR2 YSLEER, per germline. The V and J ends lost 0 bases and 4 bases respectively, with 15 bases between them. The CDR3 DNA reads TGCGCCAGCAGCCAAGATCTTGGGCAGGGCAGCACTGAAGCTTTCTTT. Translating gives CASSQDLGQGSTEAFF.

V and J are TRBV6-5 and TRBJ1-1; possible D gene TRBD1, 6 bases. Trimming shortened V by 7 bases and J by 1 base, and 10 bases separated the two germline ends. The CDR3 spans 13 residues. Germline CDR1 MNHEY, CDR2 SVGAGI. The CDR3 protein is CASNLQGNTEAFF. As DNA, the CDR3 is TGTGCCAGCAACTTACAGGGGAACACTGAAGCTTTCTTT.

The chain combines TRBV27 with TRBJ2-7, with 8 bases that match TRBD1. J was trimmed by 7 bases and V by 5 bases; bases with no gene match: 10. The V gene's germline CDR1 is MNHEY and CDR2 SMNVEV (reference sequence). The CDR3 is 14 amino acids. CDR3 sequence reads: CASSPRQGTREQYF. The CDR3 nucleotides read TGTGCCAGCAGTCCTAGACAGGGGACGCGTGAGCAGTACTTC.

The rearrangement uses TRBV6-1 and TRBJ2-3; weak D call: TRBD2 (6 bases). The V end lost 2 bases, the J end lost 0 bases, and 9 bases lay between the germline ends. The CDR3 has 15 residues. Germline CDR1 MNHNS, CDR2 SASEGT. The CDR3 DNA is TGTGCCAGCAGTGAACTAGCGCTTAGCACAGATACGCAGTATTTT. Its translation is CASSELALSTDTQYF.

The CDR3 here is CASSLYPGQGGETQYF. The CDR3 DNA reads TGTGCCAGCAGCTTGTACCCGGGACAGGGAGGGGAGACCCAGTACTTC. The chain employs TRBV5-6 and TRBJ2-5, with 9 bases lining up with TRBD1. The CDR3 spans 16 residues. The germline V gene has CDR1 SGHDT and CDR2 YYEEEE. Trimming cost V 1 base and J 5 bases; bases outside gene matches: 9.

V gene TRBV6-5 combines with J gene TRBJ2-7, with 8 bases aligning to TRBD2. CDR1 MNHEY and CDR2 SVGAGI come from the germline V gene. Trimming took 6 bases from V and 4 from J; bases not matched to a gene: 11. The CDR3 is made up of 15 amino acids. The CDR3 region is CASRAVSGDFYEQYF. CDR3 in DNA: TGTGCCAGCAGGGCCGTTAGCGGGGACTTTTACGAGCAGTACTTC.

The rearrangement links TRBV10-3 to TRBJ1-2; the match to TRBD1 covers 12 bases. The CDR3 sequence is 15 residues long. With V trimmed by 1 base and J by 5 bases, 2 bases remained unmatched. Germline V CDR1 and CDR2: ENHRY, SYGVKD. This CDR3 reads CAISELGQGAYGYTF. The CDR3 nucleotides read TGTGCCATCAGTGAGTTGGGACAGGGGGCATATGGCTACACCTTC.

J is TRBJ2-1 and V is TRBV7-6; TRBD2 might be the D (5 bases). Trimming took 1 base from V and 0 from J, leaving 16 bases between them. The V gene's germline CDR1 is SGHVS and CDR2 FNYEAQ. The length of the CDR3 is 18 residues. The CDR3 region is CASSLVEGQTNSYNEQFF. CDR3 sequence (DNA): TGTGCCAGCAGCTTAGTCGAGGGCCAAACCAACTCCTACAATGAGCAGTTCTTC.

The chain combines TRBV5-1 with TRBJ1-2; no clear D. Germline V gives CDR1 SGHRS, CDR2 YFSETQ. This CDR3 is 16 amino acids long. Trimming stripped 0 bases from V and 4 bases from J, with 16 bases between. Here the CDR3 DNA reads TGCGCCAGCAGCTTGGGAAAGTCAACAGCTTTCTATGGCTACACCTTC. It is translated as CASSLGKSTAFYGYTF.

The V call is TRBV5-1, the J call TRBJ2-3, with D maybe TRBD2 (5 bases). CDR1 and CDR2 from the germline V gene are SGHRS and YFSETQ. Between the trimmed V and J ends, which lost 4 bases and 6 bases, there was a span of 9 bases. CDR3 length: 12 residues. CDR3 in DNA: TGCGCCAGCAGCCCAAGGGAGGATACGCAGTATTTT. It is translated as CASSPREDTQYF.

The CDR3 sequence is CASSLRAGEASYNEQFF. The CDR3, as DNA: TGTGCCAGCAGCTTAAGGGCGGGAGAGGCCTCCTACAATGAGCAGTTCTTC. The chain employs TRBV7-3 and TRBJ2-1; 7 bases are shared with TRBD2. In germline, CDR1 is SGHTA, CDR2 FQGTGA. The ends lost 1 base at V and 0 bases at J; junction bases unmatched: 6. The CDR3 is made up of 17 amino acids.

The chain carries TRBV5-1 and TRBJ2-1; D is ambiguous. The CDR3 has 12 residues. V was cut by 1 base and J by 5 bases, with 4 bases left in between. Germline assignment: CDR1 SGHRS and CDR2 YFSETQ. This chain's CDR3 is CASSLTDNEQFF. The CDR3 nucleotides read TGCGCCAGCAGCTTGACAGACAATGAGCAGTTCTTC.

The gene calls are TRBV14 and TRBJ2-7; perhaps TRBD2 as D (6 bases). The V end was cut by 2 bases, the J end by 3 bases, with 17 bases between. CDR1 is SGHDN, CDR2 FVKESK, per germline. The CDR3 totals 16 residues. The CDR3 region has the DNA TGTGCCAGCAGCCAATCATCCGGACGGGGGTTCTACGAGCAGTACTTC. Encoded protein: CASSQSSGRGFYEQYF.

The chain couples TRBV9 to TRBJ2-7; TRBD2 aligns across 9 bases. With 4 bases clipped from V and 4 bases from J, the junction kept 12 bases outside the gene matches. CDR1 SGDLS and CDR2 YYNGEE come from the germline V gene. This CDR3 has 16 amino acids. This CDR3 reads CASSPEAGREGYEQYF. DNA for the CDR3: TGTGCCAGCAGCCCCGAGGCGGGGCGGGAGGGGTACGAGCAGTACTTC.

The rearrangement joins TRBV7-6 to TRBJ1-1; D might be TRBD1 (6 bases). V lost 0 bases and J lost 7, with 12 bases in between. There are 14 residues in the CDR3. Germline lookup yields CDR1 SGHVS and CDR2 FNYEAQ. The CDR3 DNA is TGTGCCAGCAGCTTAGCTGGGACATCGGGTGAAGCTTTCTTT. This translates into CASSLAGTSGEAFF.

The CDR3 reads CASSQVRESEQYF. The CDR3, as DNA: TGTGCCAGCAGCCAAGTGAGAGAGTCCGAGCAGTACTTC. The J gene is TRBJ2-7, the V gene TRBV14; unclear D gene. The germline V gene has CDR1 SGHDN and CDR2 FVKESK. V gave up 1 base and J gave up 6 bases, with 10 bases separating them. The CDR3 runs 13 residues.

V and J are TRBV9 and TRBJ1-2, with TRBD1 as a possible D gene (6 bases). The V end was cut by 0 bases, the J end by 3 bases, with 12 bases between. The germline V gene has CDR1 SGDLS and CDR2 YYNGEE. This CDR3 contains 15 residues. DNA of the CDR3: TGTGCCAGCAGCGTAGGGACAGTCAGGGACTATGGCTACACCTTC. Protein sequence: CASSVGTVRDYGYTF.

The chain links TRBV6-1 to TRBJ1-3; D is unclear. V dropped 1 base and J dropped 3 bases, with 10 bases sitting between them. The CDR3 has 15 amino acids. Germline loops: CDR1 MNHNS, CDR2 SASEGT. The CDR3 protein is CASSEGTGYGNTIYF. In DNA, the CDR3 is TGTGCCAGCAGTGAAGGCACCGGGTATGGAAACACCATATATTTT.

This chain uses TRBV28 with TRBJ2-2; unclear D gene. The CDR3 has 13 amino acids. Germline CDR1 reads MDHEN; CDR2 reads SYDVKM. V was clipped by 6 bases and J by 1 base, with 6 bases between them. CDR3 DNA sequence: TGTGCCAGCAGCCGGAGGAACACCGGGGAGCTGTTTTTT. It is translated as CASSRRNTGELFF.

This chain connects TRBV14 to TRBJ1-2; D not certain. The CDR3 is 12 residues long. CDR1 SGHDN and CDR2 FVKESK come from the germline V gene. Trimming left V 7 bases short and J 8 bases short, with 14 bases between. CDR3 sequence reads: CASNLGVGGYTF. In DNA form, the CDR3 reads TGTGCCAGCAACCTCGGGGTCGGCGGCTACACCTTC.

The chain couples TRBV18 to TRBJ1-5; 8 nucleotides agree with TRBD1. Germline V gene sequence: CDR1 KGHSH, CDR2 LQKENI. With 1 base clipped from V and 6 bases from J, the junction kept 5 bases outside the gene matches. This CDR3 is 15 amino acids long. CDR3 coding DNA: TGTGCCAGCTCACCACTCCAGGGGGCTGGTCAGCCCCAGCATTTT. Its translation is CASSPLQGAGQPQHF.

The chain joins TRBV5-1 to TRBJ2-4; 7 bases are shared with TRBD2. This CDR3 contains 12 residues. The J segment lost 6 bases and the V segment lost 7 bases, leaving 4 bases of the junction unmatched. Germline lookup yields CDR1 SGHRS and CDR2 YFSETQ. The chain's CDR3 is CASGGDGNIQYF. The DNA of the CDR3 is TGCGCCAGCGGGGGGGATGGAAACATTCAGTACTTC.

The V gene is TRBV28, the J gene TRBJ1-5; D is uncertain. CDR3 length equals 14 residues. The ends were cut back, 5 bases at V and 0 bases at J, with 8 bases in the middle. CDR1 is MDHEN and CDR2 is SYDVKM in the germline V gene. The chain's CDR3 is CASSERVSNQPQHF. DNA for the CDR3: TGTGCCAGCAGTGAGAGGGTTAGCAATCAGCCCCAGCATTTT.

The rearrangement links TRBV5-1 to TRBJ1-1; D is unresolved. CDR1 and CDR2 (germline): SGHRS, YFSETQ. V lost 0 bases and J lost 6, with 12 bases in between. CDR3 length: 14 residues. The CDR3 nucleotides read TGCGCCAGCAGCTTGGATCGCGTTTTCGCTGAAGCTTTCTTT. Its protein product is CASSLDRVFAEAFF. Full variable domain (outside the CDR3, taken from reference TRBV5-1 and TRBJ1-1): KAGVTQTPRYLIKTRGQQVTLSCSPISGHRSVSWYQQTPGQGLQFLFEYFSETQRNKGNFPGRFSGRQFSNSRSEMNVSTLELGDSALYLCASSLDRVFAEAFFGQGTRLTVV.